Included here is one TCR beta chain sequence, with context. The target antigen is unknown. Since no conserved phenylalanine or tryptophan closes the CDR3, a read error is the likely cause. The entry originates in a study of post-analysis software for immune sequencing data. The wider study: Relapsing-remitting, secondary progressive and progressive-relapsing multiple sclerosis courses were included. Notes on the study in general: Patients had higher frequencies than controls of about five TRBV segments, including TRBV5-6, TRBV5-1 and TRBV20-1. Diversity measured as normalized Chao1 was significantly lower in multiple sclerosis patients than in controls.

This CDR3 region has 14 residues. Deletions cut 0 bases from V and 6 bases from J, with 11 bases between. Germline V gives CDR1 SGHRS, CDR2 YFSETQ. The library was made from cDNA and included unique molecular identifiers. A population of roughly 0.85 to 10 million T cells gave rise to 450,000 to 500,000 cDNA molecules. TCRdb used MiXCR to reprocess the PCR reads, holding one entry per CDR3 protein. This repertoire shows roughly 540,000 distinct CDR3 sequences, approximately 34% found once; its top ten account for 6%. The chain links TRBV5-1 to TRBJ2-3; D gene unclear. Sequencing used blood. This clonotype originated in a girl under 18 with multiple sclerosis. The CDR3: CASSLETPVDTQYI. In nucleotides, the CDR3 is TGCGCCAGCAGCTTGGAGACCCCAGTTGATACGCAGTATATT.